This T cell receptor (beta chain) was documented in a study of blood T cell repertoires in COVID-19. Study background: COVID-19 samples from acute and convalescent phases originated in the United States, Italy and Spain. T cells, B-cell-depleted T cells, or PBMCs supplied cDNA or gDNA.

The CDR3 consists of 15 residues. The V gene lost 2 bases and the J gene lost 4 bases, with 11 bases spanning the gap. Germline CDR1 and CDR2: LNHDA and SQIVND (reference sequence). Under the authors' procedure: Reference gene primer amplification gave nucleated cell count estimates. The protocol was immunoSEQ multiplex PCR, while the TCRdb copy is restricted to in-frame clones and leaves out a portion. Clonal size and the V and J genes are those of that table, whereas D and trimming came from the DNA. The repertoire consists of roughly 80,000 clones, with about 83% occurring once and the leading ten covering roughly 28%. This clone was counted at least ten times.

Sequencing was done on a sample of peripheral blood. This rearrangement joins TRBV19 to TRBJ2-2, with unresolved D. This receptor was taken from a woman of 80 years or more with acute or convalescent COVID-19. The CDR3 is CASSISRVRTGELFF. The CDR3 nucleotides are TGTGCCAGTAGTATAAGTCGGGTCCGCACCGGGGAGCTGTTTTTT. Complete variable domain (other parts from reference TRBV19 and TRBJ2-2): DGGITQSPKYLFRKEGQNVTLSCEQNLNHDAMYWYRQDPGQGLRLIYYSQIVNDFQKGDIAEGYSVSREKKESFPLTVTSAQKNPTAFYLCASSISRVRTGELFFGEGSRLTVL.